Listed below are T cell receptor beta chains from one sample, sequenced in a study of cytomegalovirus exposure and HLA in healthy donors. Profiled with immunoSEQ multiplex PCR; TCRdb holds only in-frame clones, not every one. The sample has roughly 110,000 clones, roughly 70% seen once; the top ten hold around 10%. The specimen was PBMCs. These receptors were taken from a man aged 25-40 years in good health and CMV-seropositive. The CDR3 runs from the conserved cysteine through the conserved F or W. The D gene is left open where the match is weak. Clone sizes are given selectively: once, few, many, or a class where the clone is expanded.

d_gene	v_gene	abundance	len	j_gene	CDR3nt	CDR3aa
TRBD1	TRBV6-5	NA	14	TRBJ1-6	TGTGCCAGCACTATCCAGGGGGCGGGTGCACCCCTCCACTTT	CASTIQGAGAPLHF
NA	TRBV29-1	NA	14	TRBJ1-1	TGCAGCGTTGAGGTGGGGGGACTGAACACTGAAGCTTTCTTT	CSVEVGGLNTEAFF
TRBD1	TRBV5-4	few	16	TRBJ1-2	TGTGCCAGCAGCTTGTTAGGGGGCGCATCGATCTATGGCTACACCTTC	CASSLLGGASIYGYTF
TRBD2	TRBV4-1	NA	17	TRBJ2-3	TGCGCCAGCAGCCTCATTATCTTAGCGGGGGCCACAGATACGCAGTATTTT	CASSLIILAGATDTQYF
NA	TRBV6-7	NA	16	TRBJ1-4	TGTGCCAGCAGTTACTCGGGGGGATGCGGGGATGAAAAACTGTCTTTT	CASSYSGGCGDEKLSF
TRBD1	TRBV11-2	few	15	TRBJ1-1	TGTGCCAGCAGCTTCGGGGCAGGGGGGTTTAGTGAAGCTTTCTTT	CASSFGAGGFSEAFF
TRBD2	TRBV6-5	NA	15	TRBJ2-5	TGTGCCAGCAGTTACTCACGGGGAGGGCAAGAGACCCAGTACTTC	CASSYSRGGQETQYF
TRBD1	TRBV28	few	14	TRBJ2-3	TGTGCCAGCAGTTTATCGACAGGGGCGGAGACGCAGTATTTT	CASSLSTGAETQYF
NA	TRBV10-3	once	15	TRBJ2-1	TGTGCCATCAGTGCTGACTTTGTAGCGATCGATGAGCAGTTCTTC	CAISADFVAIDEQFF
TRBD2	TRBV16	NA	16	TRBJ2-3	TGTGCCAGCAGCCCCCCGGGGCGGGGGAGCACAGATACGCAGTATTTT	CASSPPGRGSTDTQYF
NA	TRBV5-1	NA	15	TRBJ1-5	TGCGCCAGCAGCTTGGCCGGGGGGGTCGGTCAGCCCCAGCATTTT	CASSLAGGVGQPQHF
TRBD2	TRBV9	NA	17	TRBJ2-5	TGTGCCAGCAGCGTAGGATTTAGCGGGGGGAACCAAGAGACCCAGTACTTC	CASSVGFSGGNQETQYF
NA	TRBV28	NA	14	TRBJ1-5	TGTGCCAGCACAGTTGGGGAACGGGGTCAGCCCCAGCATTTT	CASTVGERGQPQHF
TRBD1	TRBV27	NA	15	TRBJ1-5	TGTGCCAGCAGTTTATCAACAGGGGAGGATCAGCCCCAGCATTTT	CASSLSTGEDQPQHF
TRBD2	TRBV28	NA	14	TRBJ2-1	TGTGCCAGCAGTTCACTAGCGGGAGTCAATGAGCAGTTCTTC	CASSSLAGVNEQFF
TRBD2	TRBV9	NA	15	TRBJ2-3	TGTGCCAGCAGCCCCCGTCTAGCGGGAGAGCAGACGCAGTATTTT	CASSPRLAGEQTQYF
TRBD1	TRBV19	few	19	TRBJ1-1	TGTGCCAGTAGTCCCCTCAGAGCCGGACAGGGTAGGCGGAACACTGAAGCTTTCTTT	CASSPLRAGQGRRNTEAFF
NA	TRBV7-9	few	16	TRBJ1-2	TGTGCCAGCAGCTTCGCCGGGACACTCCAATCCTATGGCTACACCTTC	CASSFAGTLQSYGYTF
NA	TRBV7-9	NA	15	TRBJ2-3	TGTGCCAGCACAGTTGGGGCAGCCCACACAGATACGCAGTATTTT	CASTVGAAHTDTQYF
TRBD1	TRBV30	NA	15	TRBJ1-5	TGTGCCTGGAGTAGACAGGGGATACCCGATCAGCCCCAGCATTTT	CAWSRQGIPDQPQHF
NA	TRBV27	NA	14	TRBJ1-3	TGTGCCAGCAGTATGGACTACTCTGGAAACACCATATATTTT	CASSMDYSGNTIYF
TRBD2	TRBV5-4	NA	15	TRBJ2-5	TGTGCCAGCAGCTTGTCCAGCGGGAGAGGAGAGACCCAGTACTTC	CASSLSSGRGETQYF
TRBD1	TRBV18	NA	13	TRBJ1-2	TGTGCCAGCTCACCCCGACAGGGCGATGGCTACACCTTC	CASSPRQGDGYTF
NA	TRBV7-6	few	16	TRBJ2-1	TGTGCCAGCAGTCCATCCATAGGGCGACAGTACAATGAGCAGTTCTTC	CASSPSIGRQYNEQFF
NA	TRBV6-1	NA	12	TRBJ1-5	TGTGCCAGCAGTGATTGGAGAAAGCCCCAGCATTTT	CASSDWRKPQHF
NA	TRBV5-1	once	15	TRBJ2-3	TGCGCCAGCAGCTTGGAGGGAGTTCGCACAGATACGCAGTATTTT	CASSLEGVRTDTQYF
NA	TRBV5-6	NA	13	TRBJ2-7	TGTGCCAGCAGCCCAAACACAGGGAGCGAGCAGTACTTC	CASSPNTGSEQYF
TRBD1	TRBV9	once	15	TRBJ2-7	TGTGCCAGCAGCGTCTCCCCGGGACAGGGTGGCGAGCAGTACTTC	CASSVSPGQGGEQYF
TRBD1	TRBV29-1	NA	13	TRBJ1-1	TGCAGCGCGCGGACAGGAGGGAACACTGAAGCTTTCTTT	CSARTGGNTEAFF
TRBD2	TRBV5-1	NA	16	TRBJ2-1	TGCGCCAGCAGCGTGGGACTAGCGGGGACCTACAATGAGCAGTTCTTC	CASSVGLAGTYNEQFF
TRBD1	TRBV5-4	NA	13	TRBJ1-1	TGTGCCAGCAGATATGACAGGGTCACTGAAGCTTTCTTT	CASRYDRVTEAFF
TRBD2	TRBV9	NA	16	TRBJ2-3	TGTGCCAGCAGCCTCAGCGGGAGGGCCGGGGGAGATACGCAGTATTTT	CASSLSGRAGGDTQYF
TRBD2	TRBV7-2	NA	17	TRBJ2-3	TGTGCCAGCAGCGGCAGACTAGCGGGGGTAGCAACAGATACGCAGTATTTT	CASSGRLAGVATDTQYF
NA	TRBV7-3	NA	15	TRBJ2-3	TGTGCCAGCAGCCGAGGGGGTAGTATGACAGATACGCAGTATTTT	CASSRGGSMTDTQYF
NA	TRBV6-1	NA	13	TRBJ1-2	TGTGCCAGCAATTCGGGGACAACCGATGGCTACACCTTC	CASNSGTTDGYTF
NA	TRBV18	NA	16	TRBJ1-4	TGTGCCAGCTCACCAGATTTCCAGGGACTAAATGAAAAACTGTTTTTT	CASSPDFQGLNEKLFF